The 17 T cell receptor beta chains presented below share a single source sample, sequenced in a study of blood T cell repertoires in COVID-19. Sequencing used immunoSEQ multiplex PCR; TCRdb keeps in-frame clones, though not all of them. This sample yields around 260,000 clones, of which approximately 90% are seen a single time; about 3% belongs to the top ten. Material for sequencing was peripheral blood. All receptors derive from a woman aged 25 to 39 with active or convalescent COVID-19.

The chain recombines TRBV25-1 with TRBJ1-2, with TRBD1 as a possible D gene (6 bases). In germline, CDR1 is MGHDK, CDR2 SYGVNS. V was pared by 7 bases and J by 2 bases, with 11 bases between. CDR3 size: 13 residues. CDR3 DNA: TGTGCCAGCAAAGAGGGGGAAAACTATGGCTACACCTTC. Amino acids: CASKEGENYGYTF.

The chain is built from TRBV19 and TRBJ1-2; 11 nucleotides match TRBD1. Germline V gene sequence: CDR1 LNHDA, CDR2 SQIVND (reference sequence). The CDR3 runs to 16 residues. V shed 4 bases and J 4 bases; nucleotides not matched to a gene: 8. CDR3 loop: CASSNARTGGGYGYTF. For the CDR3, the DNA is TGTGCCAGTAGTAACGCCCGGACAGGGGGCGGCTATGGCTACACCTTC.

The chain uses TRBV2 and TRBJ1-1; TRBD1 matches 7 bases. The CDR3 contains 14 residues. Germline V CDR1 and CDR2: SNHLY, FYNNEI. Losses at the gene ends were 4 bases for V and 5 bases for J; bases not matched to a gene: 7. The CDR3 here is CASSATGEGTEAFF. The DNA for the CDR3 is TGTGCCAGCAGTGCTACAGGGGAAGGGACTGAAGCTTTCTTT.

The V and J genes are TRBV15 and TRBJ1-1; 8 bases fit TRBD1. CDR3 length: 15 residues. CDR1 LNHNV and CDR2 YYDKDF come from the germline V gene (reference sequence). Germline trimming cut 5 bases from V and 1 base from J; bases unmatched to any gene: 6. The CDR3 is CATSSNRGANTEAFF. CDR3 bases: TGTGCCACCAGCTCCAACAGGGGGGCGAACACTGAAGCTTTCTTT.

J is TRBJ2-5 and V is TRBV5-1; TRBD2 agrees at 9 bases. The length of the CDR3 is 15 residues. The germline V gene encodes CDR1 SGHRS and CDR2 YFSETQ. The J segment lost 2 bases and the V segment lost 0 bases, leaving 2 bases of the junction unmatched. CDR3 coding DNA: TGCGCCAGCAGCTTGGTGACTAGCGGACAAGAGACCCAGTACTTC. It encodes CASSLVTSGQETQYF.

The chain carries TRBV28 and TRBJ2-7, with D perhaps matching TRBD1 (5 bases). The CDR3 has 13 amino acids. V lost 2 bases and J lost 12, with 17 bases in between. Germline lookup yields CDR1 MDHEN and CDR2 SYDVKM. This CDR3 reads CASSLPGKKRMYF. CDR3 in DNA: TGTGCCAGCAGTTTACCAGGGAAAAAGAGAATGTACTTC.

The chain employs TRBV28 and TRBJ1-2, with TRBD1 matching over 7 bases. This CDR3 is 13 amino acids long. V shed 10 bases and J 1 base; nucleotides not matched to a gene: 6. Germline V gene sequence: CDR1 MDHEN, CDR2 SYDVKM. The CDR3 spells CATWDSRNYGYTF. CDR3 nucleotides: TGTGCCACCTGGGACAGTCGTAACTATGGCTACACCTTC.

The sample holds one count of this clone. J is TRBJ2-2 and V is TRBV7-6; 7 bases are a match to TRBD1. CDR3 length: 18 residues. J was trimmed by 4 bases and V by 5 bases; bases with no gene match: 16. Germline V gene lookup returns CDR1 SGHVS and CDR2 FNYEAQ. The CDR3 DNA reads as TGTGCCAGCAGCCGACGCCCGACAGGGACGGGTAGCACCGGGGAGCTGTTTTTT. Its protein is CASSRRPTGTGSTGELFF.

This chain joins TRBV27 and TRBJ2-1; no clear D. The CDR3 is 15 residues long. Germline V gene sequence: CDR1 MNHEY, CDR2 SMNVEV (reference sequence). V was trimmed by 7 bases and J by 2 bases, leaving 15 bases between them. Written as DNA, the CDR3 is TGTGCCAGCAAATCCGAACAGACCCCCTACAATGAGCAGTTCTTC. Translation gives CASKSEQTPYNEQFF.

The V gene is TRBV7-8, the J gene TRBJ1-4; D remains unclear. Trimming left V 4 bases short and J 2 bases short, with 11 bases between. Looked up from germline, CDR1 is SGHVS and CDR2 is FQNEAQ. This CDR3 is 15 amino acids long. Here the CDR3 DNA reads TGTGCCAGCAGCTCTCAGCGAACCACTAATGAAAAACTGTTTTTT. This codes for CASSSQRTTNEKLFF.

This clone was found a few times. The sample carries other DNA sequences with the same CDR3. The chain combines TRBV5-1 with TRBJ1-1, with TRBD1 as a possible D gene (6 bases). The length of the CDR3 is 14 residues. In germline, CDR1 is SGHRS, CDR2 YFSETQ. The ends were cut back, 4 bases at V and 0 bases at J, with 10 bases in the middle. CDR3 sequence reads: CASSLGQMNTEAFF. CDR3 bases: TGCGCCAGCAGCCTCGGACAGATGAACACTGAAGCTTTCTTT.

V is TRBV6-2 or TRBV6-3 and J is TRBJ1-1, with D perhaps matching TRBD1 (6 bases). The CDR3 extends over 12 amino acids. Germline CDR1 reads MNHEY; CDR2 reads SVGEGT. Trimming left V 1 base short and J 10 bases short, with 10 bases between. The CDR3: CASSYWPGAAFF. CDR3 sequence (DNA): TGTGCCAGCAGTTACTGGCCAGGGGCAGCTTTCTTT.

The chain couples TRBV6-2 or TRBV6-3 to TRBJ1-4, with D uncertain. The CDR3 extends over 11 amino acids. V was cut by 6 bases and J by 10 bases, with 9 bases left in between. Germline V gene data show CDR1 as MNHEY and CDR2 as SVGEGT. Here the CDR3 DNA reads TGTGCCAGCAGCACACAGAGAAAACTGTTTTTT. This gives the protein CASSTQRKLFF.

This chain connects TRBV7-2 to TRBJ1-2; 7 nucleotides match TRBD1. Per germline, CDR1 SGHTA and CDR2 FQGNSA. This CDR3 contains 14 residues. J gave up 3 bases and V 4 bases, and 5 bases lay outside the gene matches. CDR3 sequence (DNA): TGTGCCAGCAGCTCACACAGGGGCGACTATGGCTACACCTTC. Translated, it gives CASSSHRGDYGYTF.

The gene calls are TRBV27 and TRBJ1-4, with TRBD1 matching 8 bases. Trimming at V came to 4 bases and at J to 4 bases, leaving 5 bases not matched to a gene. The CDR3 covers 15 residues. Germline V lookup: CDR1 MNHEY, CDR2 SMNVEV (reference sequence). As DNA, the CDR3 is TGTGCCAGCAGTTCCAGGGGGCGGATTAATGAAAAACTGTTTTTT. Amino acid sequence: CASSSRGRINEKLFF.

The chain uses TRBV6-1 and TRBJ2-3; 7 bases line up with TRBD1. V lost 1 base, J lost 3 bases, and 4 bases stayed unmatched. In germline, CDR1 is MNHNS, CDR2 SASEGT. The CDR3 totals 15 residues. CDR3 protein: CASSEGQGGTDTQYF. Written as DNA, the CDR3 is TGTGCCAGCAGTGAAGGACAGGGTGGGACAGATACGCAGTATTTT.

V usage is TRBV10-1 and J usage is TRBJ1-1, with TRBD1 matching over 8 bases. The germline V gene has CDR1 WNHNN and CDR2 SYGVQD (reference sequence). The J segment lost 7 bases and the V segment lost 6 bases, leaving 7 bases of the junction unmatched. This CDR3 comprises 13 residues. This CDR3 is CASSGQGYGEAFF. CDR3 bases: TGCGCCAGCAGCGGACAGGGATATGGTGAAGCTTTCTTT.